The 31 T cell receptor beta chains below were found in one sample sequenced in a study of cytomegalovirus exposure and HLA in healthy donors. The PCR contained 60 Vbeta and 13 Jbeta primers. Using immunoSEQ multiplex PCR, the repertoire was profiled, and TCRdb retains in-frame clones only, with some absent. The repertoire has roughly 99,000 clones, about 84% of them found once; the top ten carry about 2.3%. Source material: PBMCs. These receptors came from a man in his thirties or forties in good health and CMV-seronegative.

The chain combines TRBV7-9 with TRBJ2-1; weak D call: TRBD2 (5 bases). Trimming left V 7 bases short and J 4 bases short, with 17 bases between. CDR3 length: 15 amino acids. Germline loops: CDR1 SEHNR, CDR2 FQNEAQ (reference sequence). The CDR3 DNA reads TGTGCCAGCACCCTCCGGGATAGCGCGTACAATGAGCAGTTCTTC. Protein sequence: CASTLRDSAYNEQFF.

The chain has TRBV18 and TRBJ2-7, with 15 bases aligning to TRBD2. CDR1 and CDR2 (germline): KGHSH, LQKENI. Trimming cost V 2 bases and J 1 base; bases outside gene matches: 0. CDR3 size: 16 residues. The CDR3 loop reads CASSPGLAGGSYEQYF. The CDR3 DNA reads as TGTGCCAGCTCACCAGGACTAGCGGGAGGGTCCTACGAGCAGTACTTC.

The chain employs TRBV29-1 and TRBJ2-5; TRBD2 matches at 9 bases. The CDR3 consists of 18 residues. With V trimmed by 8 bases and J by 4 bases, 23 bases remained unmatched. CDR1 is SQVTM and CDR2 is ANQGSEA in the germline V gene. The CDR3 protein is CSNEGGGASKVIGETQYF. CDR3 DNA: TGCAGCAATGAGGGCGGGGGGGCCTCAAAGGTAATCGGAGAGACCCAGTACTTC.

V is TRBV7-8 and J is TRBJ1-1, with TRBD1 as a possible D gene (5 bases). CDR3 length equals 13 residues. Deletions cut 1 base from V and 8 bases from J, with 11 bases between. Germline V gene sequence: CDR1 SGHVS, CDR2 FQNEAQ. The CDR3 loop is CASSLEMGPEAFF. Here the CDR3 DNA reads TGTGCCAGCAGCTTAGAAATGGGGCCAGAAGCTTTCTTT.

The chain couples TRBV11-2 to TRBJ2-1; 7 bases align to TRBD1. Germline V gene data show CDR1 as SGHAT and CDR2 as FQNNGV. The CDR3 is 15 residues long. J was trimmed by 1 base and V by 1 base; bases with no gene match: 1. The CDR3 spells CASSLGGQSYNEQFF. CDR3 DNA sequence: TGTGCCAGCAGCTTAGGGGGACAGTCCTACAATGAGCAGTTCTTC.

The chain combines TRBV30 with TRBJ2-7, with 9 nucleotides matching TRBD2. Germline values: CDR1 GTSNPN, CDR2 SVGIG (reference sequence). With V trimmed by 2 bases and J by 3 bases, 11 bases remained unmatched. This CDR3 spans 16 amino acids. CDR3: CAWSLLAGRSSYEQYF. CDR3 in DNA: TGTGCCTGGAGTTTGCTAGCGGGGAGGAGTAGCTACGAGCAGTACTTC.

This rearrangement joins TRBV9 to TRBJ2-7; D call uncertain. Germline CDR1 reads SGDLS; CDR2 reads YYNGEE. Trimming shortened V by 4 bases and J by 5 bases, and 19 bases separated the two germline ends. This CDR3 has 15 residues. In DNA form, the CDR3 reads TGTGCCAGCAGCCCCTCTTTGGGCAGTTCAAACGAGCAGTACTTC. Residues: CASSPSLGSSNEQYF.

The CDR3 DNA follows: TGTGCCAGCAGTGTACAGGGGGCTAGCTACGAGCAGTACTTC. It translates to CASSVQGASYEQYF. V is TRBV25-1 and J is TRBJ2-7; 9 bases agree with TRBD1. Germline V gene lookup returns CDR1 MGHDK and CDR2 SYGVNS. The CDR3 has 14 residues. V dropped 4 bases and J dropped 3; count of bases not matched to a gene: 4.

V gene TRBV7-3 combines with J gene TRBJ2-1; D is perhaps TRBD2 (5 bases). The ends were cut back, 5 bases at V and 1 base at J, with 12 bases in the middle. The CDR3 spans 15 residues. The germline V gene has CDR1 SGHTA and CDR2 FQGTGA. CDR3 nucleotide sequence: TGTGCCAGCAGCCCTACGGGGATATCCTACAATGAGCAGTTCTTC. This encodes CASSPTGISYNEQFF.

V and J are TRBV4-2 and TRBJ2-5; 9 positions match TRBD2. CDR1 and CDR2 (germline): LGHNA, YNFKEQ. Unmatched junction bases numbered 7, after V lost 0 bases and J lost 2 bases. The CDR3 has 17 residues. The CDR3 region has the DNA TGTGCCAGCAGCCAAGATGGGAGCGGGGGGCGACAAGAGACCCAGTACTTC. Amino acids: CASSQDGSGGRQETQYF.

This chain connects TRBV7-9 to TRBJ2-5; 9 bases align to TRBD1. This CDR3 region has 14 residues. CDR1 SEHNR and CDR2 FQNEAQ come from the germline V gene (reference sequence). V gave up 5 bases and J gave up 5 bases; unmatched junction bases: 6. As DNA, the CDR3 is TGTGCCAGCAGCCCTACAGGGGGCGGCGAGACCCAGTACTTC. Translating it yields CASSPTGGGETQYF.

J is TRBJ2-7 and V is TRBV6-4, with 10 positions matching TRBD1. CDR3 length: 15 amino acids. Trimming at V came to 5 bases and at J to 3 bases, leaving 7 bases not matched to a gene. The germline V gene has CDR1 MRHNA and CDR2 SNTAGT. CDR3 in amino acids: CASSPGTGANYEQYF. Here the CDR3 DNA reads TGTGCCAGCAGTCCCGGGACAGGGGCTAACTACGAGCAGTACTTC.

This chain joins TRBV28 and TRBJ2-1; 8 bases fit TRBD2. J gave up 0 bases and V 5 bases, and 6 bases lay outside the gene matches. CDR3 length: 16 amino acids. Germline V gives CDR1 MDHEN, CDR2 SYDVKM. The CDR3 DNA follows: TGTGCCAGCAGTCCTCTTCGGGGGGGCTCCTACAATGAGCAGTTCTTC. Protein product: CASSPLRGGSYNEQFF.

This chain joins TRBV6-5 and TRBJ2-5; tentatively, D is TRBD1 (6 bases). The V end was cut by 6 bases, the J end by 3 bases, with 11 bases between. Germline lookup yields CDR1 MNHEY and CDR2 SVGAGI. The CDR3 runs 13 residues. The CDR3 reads CASSRGYKETQYF. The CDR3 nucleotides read TGTGCCAGCAGCAGGGGTTACAAAGAGACCCAGTACTTC.

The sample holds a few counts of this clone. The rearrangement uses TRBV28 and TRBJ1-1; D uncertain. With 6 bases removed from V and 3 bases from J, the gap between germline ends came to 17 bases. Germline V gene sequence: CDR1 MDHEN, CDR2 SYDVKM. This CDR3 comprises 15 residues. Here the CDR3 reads CASSPLHPTDTEAFF. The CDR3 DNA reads TGTGCCAGCAGCCCTCTACACCCGACTGACACTGAAGCTTTCTTT. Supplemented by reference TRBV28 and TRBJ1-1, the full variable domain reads DVKVTQSSRYLVKRTGEKVFLECVQDMDHENMFWYRQDPGLGLRLIYFSYDVKMKEKGDIPEGYSVSREKKERFSLILESASTNQTSMYLCASSPLHPTDTEAFFGQGTRLTVV.

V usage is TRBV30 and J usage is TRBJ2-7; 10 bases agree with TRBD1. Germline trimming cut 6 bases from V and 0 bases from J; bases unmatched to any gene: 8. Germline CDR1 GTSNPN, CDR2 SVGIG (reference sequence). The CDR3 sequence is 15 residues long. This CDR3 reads CACRPDRGPSYEQYF. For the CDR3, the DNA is TGTGCCTGCCGACCCGACAGGGGGCCCTCCTACGAGCAGTACTTC.

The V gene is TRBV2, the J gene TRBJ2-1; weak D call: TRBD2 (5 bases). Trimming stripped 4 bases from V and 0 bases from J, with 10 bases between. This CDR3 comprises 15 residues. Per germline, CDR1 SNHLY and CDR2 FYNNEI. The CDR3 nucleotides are TGTGCCAGCAGTGTTGAGCGGAGCTCCTACAATGAGCAGTTCTTC. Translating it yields CASSVERSSYNEQFF.

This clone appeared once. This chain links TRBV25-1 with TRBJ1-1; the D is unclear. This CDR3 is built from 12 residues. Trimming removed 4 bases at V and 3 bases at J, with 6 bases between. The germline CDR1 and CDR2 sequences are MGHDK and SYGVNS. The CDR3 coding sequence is TGTGCCAGCAGTGCGGGGTACACTGAAGCTTTCTTT. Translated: CASSAGYTEAFF.

The CDR3 protein is CSVERRDGSYEQYF. DNA for the CDR3: TGCAGCGTCGAGCGGCGGGACGGCTCCTACGAGCAGTACTTC. This chain connects TRBV29-1 to TRBJ2-7, with D possibly TRBD2 on 6 matching bases. The CDR3 loop spans 14 amino acids. Trimming stripped 6 bases from V and 0 bases from J, with 15 bases between. Germline CDR1 and CDR2: SQVTM and ANQGSEA.

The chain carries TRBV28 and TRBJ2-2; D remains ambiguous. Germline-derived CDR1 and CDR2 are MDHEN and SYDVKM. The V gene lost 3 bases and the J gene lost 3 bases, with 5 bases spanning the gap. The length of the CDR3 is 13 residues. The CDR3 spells CASSFVYTGELFF. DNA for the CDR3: TGTGCCAGCAGTTTCGTCTACACCGGGGAGCTGTTTTTT. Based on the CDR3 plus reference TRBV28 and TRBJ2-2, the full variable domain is DVKVTQSSRYLVKRTGEKVFLECVQDMDHENMFWYRQDPGLGLRLIYFSYDVKMKEKGDIPEGYSVSREKKERFSLILESASTNQTSMYLCASSFVYTGELFFGEGSRLTVL.

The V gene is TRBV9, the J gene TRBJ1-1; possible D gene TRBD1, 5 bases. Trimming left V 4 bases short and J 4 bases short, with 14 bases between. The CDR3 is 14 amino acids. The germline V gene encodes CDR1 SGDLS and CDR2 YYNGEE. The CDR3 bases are TGTGCCAGCAGCTCAACCGGGGGGGTCACTGAAGCTTTCTTT. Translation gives CASSSTGGVTEAFF.

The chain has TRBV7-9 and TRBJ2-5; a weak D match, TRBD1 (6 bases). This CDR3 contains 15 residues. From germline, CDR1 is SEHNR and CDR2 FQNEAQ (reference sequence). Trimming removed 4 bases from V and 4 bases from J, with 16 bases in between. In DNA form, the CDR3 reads TGTGCCAGCAGCTGGGGGCTGTCCGCCGGAGAGACCCAGTACTTC. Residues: CASSWGLSAGETQYF. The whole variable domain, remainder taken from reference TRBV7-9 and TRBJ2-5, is DTGVSQNPRHKITKRGQNVTFRCDPISEHNRLYWYRQTLGQGPEFLTYFQNEAQLEKSRLLSDRFSAERPKGSFSTLEIQRTEQGDSAMYLCASSWGLSAGETQYFGPGTRLLVL.

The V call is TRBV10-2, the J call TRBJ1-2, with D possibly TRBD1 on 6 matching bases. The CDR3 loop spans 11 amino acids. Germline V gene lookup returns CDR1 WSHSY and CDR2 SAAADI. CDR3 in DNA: TGCGGGGTACACAGGGACGGTGGCTACACCTTC. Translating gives CGVHRDGGYTF.

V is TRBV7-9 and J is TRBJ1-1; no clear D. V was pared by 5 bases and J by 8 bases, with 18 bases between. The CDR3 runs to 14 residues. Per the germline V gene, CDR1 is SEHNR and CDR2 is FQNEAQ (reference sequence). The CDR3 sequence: CASSDTGVSREAFF. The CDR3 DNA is TGTGCCAGCAGCGACACGGGAGTCAGTAGGGAAGCTTTCTTT.

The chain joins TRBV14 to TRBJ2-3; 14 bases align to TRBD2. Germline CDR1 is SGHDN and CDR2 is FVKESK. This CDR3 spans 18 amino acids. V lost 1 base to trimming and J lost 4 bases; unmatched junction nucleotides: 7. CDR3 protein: CASSQAGLAGVVPDTQYF. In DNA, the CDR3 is TGTGCCAGCAGCCAAGCGGGACTAGCGGGAGTCGTACCAGATACGCAGTATTTT.

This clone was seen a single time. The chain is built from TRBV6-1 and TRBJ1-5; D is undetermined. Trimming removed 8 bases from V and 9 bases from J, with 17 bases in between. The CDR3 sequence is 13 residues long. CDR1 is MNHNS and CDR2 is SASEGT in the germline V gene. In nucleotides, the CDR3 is TGTGCCAGCGGAGATCCAACCTCGGGGCCCCAGCATTTT. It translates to CASGDPTSGPQHF.

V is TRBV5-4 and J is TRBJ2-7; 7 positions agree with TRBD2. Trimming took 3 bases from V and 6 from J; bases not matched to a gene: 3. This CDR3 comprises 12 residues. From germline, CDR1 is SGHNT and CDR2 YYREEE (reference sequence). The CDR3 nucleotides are TGTGCCAGCAGCTGGGGGGGTTCCGAGCAGTACTTC. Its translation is CASSWGGSEQYF.

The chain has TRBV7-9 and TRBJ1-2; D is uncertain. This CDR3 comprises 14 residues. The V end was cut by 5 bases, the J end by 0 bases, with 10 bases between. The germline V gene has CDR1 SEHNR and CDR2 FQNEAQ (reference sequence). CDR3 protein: CASSDHGANYGYTF. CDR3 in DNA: TGTGCCAGCAGCGACCACGGGGCTAACTATGGCTACACCTTC.

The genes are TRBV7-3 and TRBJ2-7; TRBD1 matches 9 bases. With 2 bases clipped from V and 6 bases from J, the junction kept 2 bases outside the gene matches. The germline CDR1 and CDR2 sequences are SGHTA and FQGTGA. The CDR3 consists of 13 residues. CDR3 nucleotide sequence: TGTGCCAGCAGCTTAGGGACAGGGTTCGAGCAGTACTTC. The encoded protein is CASSLGTGFEQYF.

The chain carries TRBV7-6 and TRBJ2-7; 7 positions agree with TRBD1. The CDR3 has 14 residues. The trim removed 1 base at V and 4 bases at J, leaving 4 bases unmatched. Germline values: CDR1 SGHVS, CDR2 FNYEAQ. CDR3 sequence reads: CASSLGQGVYEQYF. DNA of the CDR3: TGTGCCAGCAGCTTAGGACAGGGAGTTTACGAGCAGTACTTC. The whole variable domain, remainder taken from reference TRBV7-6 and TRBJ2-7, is GAGVSQSPRYKVTKRGQDVALRCDPISGHVSLYWYRQALGQGPEFLTYFNYEAQQDKSGLPNDRFSAERPEGSISTLTIQRTEQRDSAMYRCASSLGQGVYEQYFGPGTRLTVT.

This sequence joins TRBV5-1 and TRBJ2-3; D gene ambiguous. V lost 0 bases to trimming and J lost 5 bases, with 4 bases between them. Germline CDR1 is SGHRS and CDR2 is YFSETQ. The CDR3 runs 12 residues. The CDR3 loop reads CASSLDGDTQYF. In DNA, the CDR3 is TGCGCCAGCAGCTTGGACGGAGATACGCAGTATTTT. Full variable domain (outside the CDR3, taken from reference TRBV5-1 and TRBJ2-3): KAGVTQTPRYLIKTRGQQVTLSCSPISGHRSVSWYQQTPGQGLQFLFEYFSETQRNKGNFPGRFSGRQFSNSRSEMNVSTLELGDSALYLCASSLDGDTQYFGPGTRLTVL.